This T cell receptor (beta chain) emerged from a study of cytomegalovirus exposure and HLA in healthy donors. Points from the study as a whole: 87-base-pair reads could not separate some V segments, including TRBV6-2 and TRBV6-3.

The PCR employed 60 Vbeta primers together with 13 Jbeta primers. In the original processing: There were 70 million to 95 million unique TCR beta chains by a later count, and about 12 million of them were shared. TCRdb's copy holds only in-frame clones and misses some; the assay was immunoSEQ multiplex PCR. D and trimming come from the DNA, and the V and J calls and clone size come from that table. The sample consists of about 190,000 clones, roughly four fifths of them appearing once. This CDR3 comprises 14 residues. Germline V gives CDR1 ENHRY, CDR2 SYGVKD. V lost 6 bases and J 4 bases, leaving 14 bases between the germline ends. As to this clone: Its antigen remains unidentified.

The receptor's source is a man aged 18 to 30 in good health and CMV-seronegative. The V gene is TRBV10-3, the J gene TRBJ2-3; D possibly corresponds to TRBD2 (5 bases). The sequenced sample was PBMCs. Written as DNA, the CDR3 is TGTGCCATCAGGCTAGCCCCCGGGGCAGATACGCAGTATTTT. It codes for CAIRLAPGADTQYF.